This T cell receptor beta chain was documented in a study of blood T cell repertoires in COVID-19. The authors' processing: Amplification with reference gene primers provided the estimates of nucleated cell counts. Libraries were prepared by immunoSEQ multiplex PCR; TCRdb keeps only in-frame clonotypes and omits some of them. The V and J calls and clone size were taken over from that table, and D and trimming were inferred from the DNA. The sample shows fewer than 350,000 clones, around 88% of them seen only once. The sample taken for sequencing was peripheral blood. The clonotype was recovered from a woman aged 25-40 years with COVID-19, enrolled during active disease.

The CDR3 nucleotides are TGCGCCAGCAGCCCCCTCAGATACATGAACACTGAAGCTTTCTTT. It yields the protein CASSPLRYMNTEAFF. V usage is TRBV5-1 and J usage is TRBJ1-1, with unresolved D. The germline V and J ends were trimmed by 4 bases and 0 bases, with 13 bases remaining between them. CDR3 length: 15 amino acids. CDR1 is SGHRS and CDR2 is YFSETQ in the germline V gene.